The rows below give T cell receptor beta chains drawn from one sample of a study of CD8+ T cells in alopecia areata. Produced via immunoSEQ multiplex PCR; TCRdb's table is partial and in-frame only. In the table there are fewer than 250,000 clones, more than 50% of which are singletons. The material sequenced was CD4+ T cells sorted from blood, taken at week 24, from a patient treated with tofacitinib. These receptors all stem from a human donor with alopecia areata. Both conserved end residues are part of each CDR3. Fields, in order: V gene, CDR3 protein.

v_gene: TRBV2
CDR3aa: CASSEQAGGWNEQYF

v_gene: TRBV29-1
CDR3aa: CSVVGQPNTEAFF

v_gene: TRBV10-1
CDR3aa: CASSGLAVGLTNEQFF

v_gene: TRBV30
CDR3aa: CACYGPGANVLTF

v_gene: TRBV18
CDR3aa: CATTPGEVMNTEAFF

v_gene: TRBV11-3
CDR3aa: CASSLGEAGGSYNEQFF

v_gene: TRBV9
CDR3aa: CASSVEGLNTEAFF

v_gene: TRBV13
CDR3aa: CASSPGRSHEQYF

v_gene: TRBV30
CDR3aa: CAWRIQGLDTQYF

v_gene: TRBV7-8
CDR3aa: CASSVDGSYGETQYF

v_gene: TRBV27
CDR3aa: CASRILAGRTYEQYF

v_gene: TRBV4-3
CDR3aa: CASSQQGGRRFF

v_gene: TRBV4-3
CDR3aa: CASSHDTEYEQYF

v_gene: TRBV7-8
CDR3aa: CASSLLGRDQPQHF

v_gene: TRBV5-1
CDR3aa: CASRPPRSPETQYF

v_gene: TRBV19
CDR3aa: CASSHPKRGGRYEQFF

v_gene: TRBV18
CDR3aa: CASSPRASGTDTQYF

v_gene: TRBV10-3
CDR3aa: CAIRRDSTDTQYF

v_gene: TRBV4-3
CDR3aa: CASSQGTGRETQYF

v_gene: TRBV20-1
CDR3aa: CSAPIQAEAFF

v_gene: TRBV6-1
CDR3aa: CASSVSGGYGYTF

v_gene: TRBV7-2
CDR3aa: CASSPRSWTGLNYGYTF

v_gene: TRBV5-1
CDR3aa: CASSLAANYGYTF

v_gene: TRBV28
CDR3aa: CASRQNYEQYF

v_gene: TRBV5-1
CDR3aa: CASSLEPLGADTQYF

v_gene: TRBV4-1
CDR3aa: CASSPSYEQYF

v_gene: TRBV4-2
CDR3aa: CASSPGTSGGSSYNEQFF

v_gene: TRBV30
CDR3aa: CALYRTGEAGGYTF

v_gene: TRBV4-1
CDR3aa: CASFGGRRGRGAYEQYF

v_gene: TRBV18
CDR3aa: CASSPVAGTGQETQYF

v_gene: TRBV11-2
CDR3aa: CASSLQGDYGYTF

v_gene: TRBV29-1
CDR3aa: CSVSDYEQYF

v_gene: TRBV5-6
CDR3aa: CASSLTASSPLHF

v_gene: TRBV5-1
CDR3aa: CASSLDVAGANVLTF

v_gene: TRBV5-4
CDR3aa: CASGGLSVTNTGELFF

v_gene: TRBV11-2
CDR3aa: CASSLAGQNQPQHF

v_gene: TRBV6-1
CDR3aa: CASSDRGWASTDTQYF

v_gene: TRBV5-1
CDR3aa: CASSPGQGGSYEQYF